The sequence of this TCR beta chain was determined in a study of vaccination and CD4 T cells after COVID-19. Study summary: Post-COVID draws followed diagnosis by a median roughly 93 days (range 35 to 161).

This CDR3 spans 12 amino acids. Germline CDR1 is DFQATT and CDR2 is SNEGSKA (reference sequence). As for treatment: roughly 10-day PBMC culture with coronavirus spike peptide pools or control peptides (ViraFEST assay). Sequencing of the DNA from cultured CD4+ T cells was carried out with the Oncomine TCR Beta short-read assay. TCRdb passed the PCR reads through MiXCR, listing each CDR3 protein once. This sample has around 20,000 distinct CDR3 sequences, with 31% found just once. Comments on this clonotype: Its matching antigen is unknown. Compared with germline, one end of the junction differs, possibly owing to a read error.

Material: cultured CD4+ T cells from blood. The V call is TRBV20-1, the J call TRBJ2-1; TRBD2 agrees at 11 bases. This sequence was found in a human donor with COVID-19. In DNA, the CDR3 is TGCAGTGCCGCCCCCACTAGCGGGGGCTCGGTCTTC. Encoded protein: CSAAPTSGGSVF.